The present entry profiles one T cell receptor (beta chain) with its context. This same CDR3 is encoded by further DNA sequences in the sample. The sample belongs to a study of shared clonotypes between healthy human individuals. Data came from immunoSEQ multiplex PCR; TCRdb stores just in-frame clones and leaves some out. Among about 2.1 million clones listed, 93% were seen once. Between the trimmed V and J ends, which lost 3 bases and 2 bases, there was a span of 11 bases. The CDR3 has 14 amino acids. Germline loops: CDR1 MNHEY, CDR2 SMNVEV (reference sequence). Naive CD8 populations comprised CD45RO-negative cells positively selected for CCR7, excluding terminally differentiated effector memory CD45RA+ cells.

The chain combines TRBV27 with TRBJ2-7, with TRBD1 as a possible D gene (5 bases). This receptor was obtained from a man aged 18 to 30 in good health. Some clones in this sample may be carry-over from other donors' samples. The specimen sequenced was naive CD8+ T cells from PBMCs. The CDR3 region has the DNA TGTGCCAGCAGTTTGGTAGGGGCCGCCTACGAGCAGTACTTC. It translates to CASSLVGAAYEQYF.